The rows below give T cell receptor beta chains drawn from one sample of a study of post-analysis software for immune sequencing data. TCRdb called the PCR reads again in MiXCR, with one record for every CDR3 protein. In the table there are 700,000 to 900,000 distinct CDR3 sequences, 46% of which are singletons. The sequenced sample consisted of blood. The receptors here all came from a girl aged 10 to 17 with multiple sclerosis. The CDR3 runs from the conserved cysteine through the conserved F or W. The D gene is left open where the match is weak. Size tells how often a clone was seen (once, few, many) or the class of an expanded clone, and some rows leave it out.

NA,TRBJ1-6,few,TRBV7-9,CASSPPTGPNSPLHF,TGTGCCAGCAGCCCCCCCACAGGGCCCAATTCACCCCTCCACTTT
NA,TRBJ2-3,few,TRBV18,CASSLGRAWDTQYF,TGTGCCAGCTCACTGGGCAGGGCGTGGGATACGCAGTATTTT
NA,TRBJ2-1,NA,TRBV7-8,CASSPGGQGNEQFF,TGTGCCAGCAGCCCGGGCGGGCAGGGTAATGAGCAGTTCTTC
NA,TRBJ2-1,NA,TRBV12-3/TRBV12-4,CASSSGTLWEQFF,TGTGCCAGCAGTTCCGGAACACTGTGGGAGCAGTTCTTC
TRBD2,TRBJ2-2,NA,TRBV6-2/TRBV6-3,CAPVRLAGVTGELFF,TGTGCCCCCGTGAGACTAGCGGGAGTTACCGGGGAGCTGTTTTTT
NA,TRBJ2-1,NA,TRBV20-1,CSARHGAKRNEQFF,TGCAGTGCTAGACACGGGGCGAAACGAAATGAGCAGTTCTTC
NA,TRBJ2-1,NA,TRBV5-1,CASSLDLGSPSYNEQFF,TGCGCCAGCAGCTTGGATTTGGGGAGCCCCTCCTACAATGAGCAGTTCTTC
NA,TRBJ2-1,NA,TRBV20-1,CSARRIATNEQFF,TGCAGTGCCCGGCGGATAGCCACCAATGAGCAGTTCTTC
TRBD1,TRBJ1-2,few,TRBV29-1,CSVEEGGDGYTF,TGCAGCGTTGAAGAAGGGGGCGATGGCTACACCTTC
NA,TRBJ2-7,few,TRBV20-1,CSASVGYEQYF,TGCAGTGCTAGCGTCGGCTACGAGCAGTACTTC
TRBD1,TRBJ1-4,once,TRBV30,CAGETGVNEKLFF,TGTGCCGGGGAGACAGGGGTTAATGAAAAACTGTTTTTT
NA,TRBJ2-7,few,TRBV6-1,CASSSPGGANGYEQYF,TGTGCCAGCAGTTCCCCTGGTGGAGCTAACGGCTACGAGCAGTACTTC
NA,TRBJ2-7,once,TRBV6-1,CASSEGGPYEQYF,TGTGCCAGCAGTGAAGGGGGACCCTACGAGCAGTACTTC
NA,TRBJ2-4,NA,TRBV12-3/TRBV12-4,CASSDGGNIQYF,TGTGCCAGCAGCGACGGGGGAAACATTCAGTACTTC
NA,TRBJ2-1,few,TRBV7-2,CASSLAGGFDEQFF,TGTGCCAGCAGCTTAGCTGGGGGCTTCGATGAGCAGTTCTTC
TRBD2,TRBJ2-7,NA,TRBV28,CASSLAGNNEQYF,TGTGCCAGCTCCCTAGCGGGAAACAATGAGCAGTACTTC
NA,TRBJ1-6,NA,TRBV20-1,CSARDRVTYNSPLHF,TGCAGTGCTAGAGATAGGGTGACCTATAATTCACCCCTCCACTTT
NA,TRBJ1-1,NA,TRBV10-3,CAISEWGRDPRGAFF,TGTGCCATCAGTGAGTGGGGAAGGGACCCTCGGGGAGCTTTCTTT
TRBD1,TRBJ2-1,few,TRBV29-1,CSAGTGNYNEQFF,TGCAGCGCCGGGACAGGGAATTACAATGAGCAGTTCTTC
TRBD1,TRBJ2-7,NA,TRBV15,CATSREGQGFAEQYF,TGTGCCACCAGCAGAGAGGGACAGGGGTTTGCCGAGCAGTACTTC
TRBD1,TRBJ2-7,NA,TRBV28,CASSFSYRGYEQYF,TGTGCCAGCAGTTTTTCGTACAGGGGCTACGAGCAGTACTTC
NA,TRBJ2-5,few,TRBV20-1,CSAPGPRLQETQYF,TGCAGTGCCCCGGGACCGAGACTCCAAGAGACCCAGTACTTT
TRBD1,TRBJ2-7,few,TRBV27,CASSPSGQAEQYF,TGTGCCAGCAGTCCATCTGGACAGGCCGAGCAGTACTTC
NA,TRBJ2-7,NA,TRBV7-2,CASSLPSFYEQYF,TGTGCCAGCAGCTTACCCTCTTTCTACGAGCAGTACTTC
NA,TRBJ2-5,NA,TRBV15,CATSSLKGETQYF,TGTGCCACCAGCTCCCTGAAAGGAGAGACCCAGTACTTC
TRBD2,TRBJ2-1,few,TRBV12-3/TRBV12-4,CASSSRTSGRSNEQFF,TGTGCCAGCAGTTCCCGGACTAGCGGGAGGAGTAATGAGCAGTTCTTC
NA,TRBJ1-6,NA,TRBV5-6,CASSFGGSSYNSPLHF,TGTGCCAGCAGCTTCGGGGGAAGCTCCTATAATTCACCCCTCCACTTT
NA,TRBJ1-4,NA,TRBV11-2,CASSAHPTNEKLFF,TGTGCCAGCAGCGCACACCCAACTAATGAAAAACTGTTTTTT
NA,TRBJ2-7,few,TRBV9,CASSVDPTDYEQYF,TGTGCCAGCAGCGTGGACCCCACAGATTACGAGCAGTACTTC
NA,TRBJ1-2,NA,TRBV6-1,CASSEAAPNYGYTF,TGTGCCAGCAGTGAAGCGGCCCCCAACTATGGCTACACCTTC
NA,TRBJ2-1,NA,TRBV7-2,CASSGRARDEQFF,TGTGCCAGCAGCGGCAGGGCCAGGGATGAGCAGTTCTTC
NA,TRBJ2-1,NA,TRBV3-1,CASSQNTRSNEQFF,TGTGCCAGCAGCCAAAACACGAGGAGTAATGAGCAGTTCTTC
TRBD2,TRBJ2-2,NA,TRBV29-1,CSVEGLAGANTGELFF,TGCAGCGTTGAGGGACTAGCGGGAGCGAACACCGGGGAGCTGTTTTTT
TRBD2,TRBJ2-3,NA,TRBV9,CASSVISGSGTDTQYF,TGTGCCAGCAGCGTAATCAGCGGGAGTGGTACAGATACGCAGTATTTT
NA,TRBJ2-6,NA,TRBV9,CASSVGPGAYGANVLTF,TGTGCCAGCAGCGTAGGTCCGGGGGCGTACGGGGCCAACGTCCTGACTTTC
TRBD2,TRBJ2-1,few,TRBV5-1,CASSPELAGFDEQFF,TGCGCCAGCAGCCCCGAGCTAGCGGGTTTCGATGAGCAGTTCTTC
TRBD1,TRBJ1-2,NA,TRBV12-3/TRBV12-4,CASSSGTGMGGYTF,TGTGCCAGCAGTTCCGGGACAGGGATGGGTGGCTACACCTTC
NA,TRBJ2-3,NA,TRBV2,CASSADPGTATQYF,TGTGCCAGCAGTGCCGACCCTGGGACTGCCACGCAGTATTTT
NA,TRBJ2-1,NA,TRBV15,CATSRQTPVTYNEQFF,TGTGCCACCAGCAGACAAACTCCCGTTACCTACAATGAGCAGTTCTTC
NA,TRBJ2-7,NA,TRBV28,CASSLSAGMDYEQYF,TGTGCCAGCAGTTTATCCGCCGGTATGGACTACGAGCAGTACTTC
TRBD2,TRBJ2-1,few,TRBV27,CASSPWTSGANEQFF,TGTGCCAGCAGTCCCTGGACTAGCGGGGCAAATGAGCAGTTCTTC
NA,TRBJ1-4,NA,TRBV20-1,CSARDWRQDNEKLFF,TGCAGTGCTAGAGATTGGCGGCAGGATAATGAAAAACTGTTTTTT
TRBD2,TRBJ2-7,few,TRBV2,CASSESGGSYEQYF,TGTGCCAGCAGTGAGTCGGGAGGGTCCTACGAGCAGTACTTC
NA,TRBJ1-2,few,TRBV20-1,CSARVAGDGYTF,TGCAGTGCTAGAGTGGCAGGGGACGGCTACACCTTC
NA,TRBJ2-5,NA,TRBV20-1,CSATGTAIETQYF,TGCAGTGCTACCGGGACGGCCATCGAGACCCAGTACTTC
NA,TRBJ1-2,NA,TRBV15,CATSRDRVDGGYTF,TGTGCCACCAGCAGAGATAGGGTGGACGGTGGCTACACCTTC
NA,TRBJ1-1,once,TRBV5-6,CASSLFTGINTEAFF,TGTGCCAGCAGCTTGTTTACAGGGATAAACACTGAAGCTTTCTTT
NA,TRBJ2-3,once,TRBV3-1,CASSPVSGWFTDTQYF,TGTGCCAGCAGCCCCGTCAGCGGGTGGTTCACAGATACGCAGTATTTT
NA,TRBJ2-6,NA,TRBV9,CASSVQSTWANVLTF,TGTGCCAGCAGCGTCCAATCAACGTGGGCCAACGTCCTGACTTTC
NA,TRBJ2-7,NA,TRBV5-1,CASSLLRGTEQYF,TGCGCCAGCAGCCTCCTCAGGGGTACCGAGCAGTACTTC
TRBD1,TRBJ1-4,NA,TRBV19,CASTITGQVATNEKLFF,TGTGCCAGTACCATTACCGGACAGGTTGCAACTAATGAAAAACTGTTTTTT
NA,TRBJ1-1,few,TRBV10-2,CASSDRAANTEAFF,TGCGCCAGCAGTGATCGGGCAGCGAACACTGAAGCTTTCTTT
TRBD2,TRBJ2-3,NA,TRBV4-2,CASSQSGRRDTQYF,TGTGCCAGCAGCCAGAGCGGGAGAAGGGATACGCAGTATTTT